This T cell receptor beta chain stems from a study of shared clonotypes between healthy human individuals. Study outcomes and limitations: A generally larger estimated richness was seen in naive subsets than in memory subsets.

Trimming left V 1 base short and J 11 bases short, with 14 bases between. The germline gives CDR1 SGHNT, CDR2 YENEEA. This CDR3 has 13 residues. Produced via immunoSEQ multiplex PCR; TCRdb's table is partial and in-frame only. This sample has roughly 1,000,000 clones, with 75% to 85% found just once. To note about this clone: What it recognizes is unknown.

The authors divided CD4+ cells into CD45RA+ naive and CD45RA-negative memory subsets. The sequencing input was memory CD4+ T cells from PBMCs. As to subset: CD45RA-negative fraction. This receptor was obtained from a man between 18 and 35 years old in good health. Some clones in this sample may be carry-over from other donors' samples. The rearrangement links TRBV11-3 to TRBJ1-1; unclear D gene. CDR3 sequence (DNA): TGTGCCAGCAGCTTAGTAGGGTGGCAGGATGCTTTCTTT. Amino acid sequence: CASSLVGWQDAFF.